The next 23 T cell receptor beta chains were all read from a single sample in a study of identical twins. TCRdb independently ran MiXCR on the 5' RACE reads; one entry per CDR3 protein. The sample lists hundreds of thousands of distinct CDR3 sequences; less than 10% were seen once. The data were also submitted as part of a second study, on yellow fever vaccine responses in identical twins.

Sequences were obtained from PBMCs. These receptors were taken from a woman between 18 and 30 years old in good health.

The J gene is TRBJ2-3, the V gene TRBV11-3; D is uncertain. The CDR3 runs 14 residues. Trimming took 0 bases from V and 2 from J, leaving 6 bases between them. CDR1 is SGHNT, CDR2 YENEEA, per germline. The CDR3 protein is CASSLDLNTDTQYF. CDR3 coding DNA: TGTGCCAGCAGCTTAGACCTAAACACAGATACGCAGTATTTT.

There are many counts of this clonotype. V is TRBV3-1 and J is TRBJ1-6; D unresolved. V was trimmed by 4 bases and J by 10 bases, leaving 8 bases between them. CDR1 LGHDT and CDR2 YNNKEL come from the germline V gene (reference sequence). The CDR3 sequence is 12 residues long. The CDR3 protein is CASSRARSPLHF. The CDR3 DNA follows: TGTGCCAGCAGCCGAGCAAGATCACCCCTCCACTTT.

This clonotype was recorded many times. The chain joins TRBV5-1 to TRBJ1-1, with 9 bases matching TRBD1. This CDR3 comprises 14 residues. CDR1 is SGHRS, CDR2 YFSETQ, per germline. The V segment lost 4 bases and the J segment 2 bases; nucleotides outside the gene matches: 3. The CDR3 bases are TGCGCCAGCAGCAGGGGACAGGGCAACACTGAAGCTTTCTTT. Protein: CASSRGQGNTEAFF. Supplemented by reference TRBV5-1 and TRBJ1-1, the full variable domain reads KAGVTQTPRYLIKTRGQQVTLSCSPISGHRSVSWYQQTPGQGLQFLFEYFSETQRNKGNFPGRFSGRQFSNSRSEMNVSTLELGDSALYLCASSRGQGNTEAFFGQGTRLTVV.

The gene calls are TRBV7-9 and TRBJ2-1; a possible D gene is TRBD2 (5 bases). With 5 bases removed from V and 0 bases from J, the gap between germline ends came to 17 bases. Germline CDR1 SEHNR, CDR2 FQNEAQ (reference sequence). This CDR3 contains 17 residues. The CDR3 nucleotides read TGTGCCAGCAGCCAACGACTATGGAATAGCTCCTACAATGAGCAGTTCTTC. Protein sequence: CASSQRLWNSSYNEQFF.

This clonotype showed up many times. The gene calls are TRBV11-2 and TRBJ2-3; weak D call: TRBD1 (7 bases). The germline V gene encodes CDR1 SGHAT and CDR2 FQNNGV. CDR3 length: 16 residues. The V gene lost 6 bases and the J gene lost 4 bases, with 20 bases spanning the gap. The CDR3 DNA is TGTGCCAGCAGATCCCTTGGATCAGGGGGGTCAGATACGCAGTATTTT. Translated, it gives CASRSLGSGGSDTQYF. The whole variable domain, filled in from reference TRBV11-2 and TRBJ2-3, reads EAGVAQSPRYKIIEKRQSVAFWCNPISGHATLYWYQQILGQGPKLLIQFQNNGVVDDSQLPKDRFSAERLKGVDSTLKIQPAKLEDSAVYLCASRSLGSGGSDTQYFGPGTRLTVL.

The V and J genes are TRBV21-1 and TRBJ2-3; the D call in the table, TRBD2, was not verified against the DNA. TRBV21-1 is described as a pseudogene. This CDR3 is 16 amino acids long. CDR3 in DNA: TGTGCCAGCAGCCTAGGAGGGAGCAGGAGCACAGATACGCAGTATTTT. This codes for CASSLGGSRSTDTQYF.

This clonotype was seen a few times. V is TRBV7-9 and J is TRBJ2-7; 9 nucleotides line up with TRBD2. CDR3 length: 14 residues. Germline V gene data show CDR1 as SEHNR and CDR2 as FQNEAQ (reference sequence). Losses at the gene ends were 1 base for V and 5 bases for J; bases not matched to a gene: 3. Here the CDR3 DNA reads TGTGCCAGCAGCTTAGTCAGGACTAGCGACGAGCAGTACTTC. This translates into CASSLVRTSDEQYF.

This clonotype was counted between two and nine times. The V call is TRBV4-3, the J call TRBJ2-1; 7 bases match TRBD2. Losses at the gene ends were 1 base for V and 2 bases for J; bases not matched to a gene: 2. Germline CDR1 reads LGHNA; CDR2 reads YSLEER. This CDR3 has 15 residues. DNA of the CDR3: TGCGCCAGCAGCCAAGGGACTAGTCCCTACAATGAGCAGTTCTTC. Residues: CASSQGTSPYNEQFF.

This clonotype was seen repeatedly, ten times or more. The rearrangement joins TRBV4-3 to TRBJ2-7; weak D call: TRBD1 (7 bases). The CDR3 has 14 amino acids. Germline CDR1 is LGHNA and CDR2 is YSLEER. Trimming took 1 base from V and 11 from J, leaving 18 bases between them. CDR3 sequence reads: CASSQGRDSDFKYF. CDR3 nucleotides: TGCGCCAGCAGCCAAGGGAGGGACAGTGATTTTAAGTACTTC.

About this clonotype: A much larger clone sits a single nucleotide away, making a read error possible. V usage is TRBV24-1 and J usage is TRBJ2-3, with a tentative D call TRBD1 (5 bases). Germline CDR1 reads KGHDR; CDR2 reads SFDVKD. The CDR3 is 16 residues long. In nucleotides, the CDR3 is TGTACCACCAGTGATTTTGGACATACTAGCACAGATACGCAGTATTTT. It specifies CTTSDFGHTSTDTQYF.

The rearrangement uses TRBV2 and TRBJ2-3; D gene uncertain. V was shortened by 7 bases and J by 0 bases, with 11 bases between the two germline ends. CDR3 length: 14 amino acids. CDR1 SNHLY and CDR2 FYNNEI come from the germline V gene. CDR3 sequence reads: CASTRAASTDTQYF. As DNA, the CDR3 is TGTGCCAGCACAAGAGCTGCTAGCACAGATACGCAGTATTTT.

The chain uses TRBV12-3 or TRBV12-4 and TRBJ2-5; D is possibly TRBD1 (5 bases). Trimming took off 1 base at V and 3 bases at J, with 9 bases between the two ends. This CDR3 is built from 14 residues. CDR3 residues: CASSLGQTEETQYF. The CDR3 DNA sequence: TGTGCCAGCAGTTTAGGACAGACAGAAGAGACCCAGTACTTC.

This clonotype appeared a few times. CDR3 nucleotides: TGTGCCAGCAGTTCCCCCCGACAGCGCTACGAGCAGTACTTC. This sequence encodes CASSSPRQRYEQYF. V is TRBV27 and J is TRBJ2-7, with a possible D match to TRBD1 (5 bases). Trimming shortened V by 4 bases and J by 3 bases, and 13 bases separated the two germline ends. This CDR3 spans 14 amino acids. Germline V gene sequence: CDR1 MNHEY, CDR2 SMNVEV (reference sequence).

This clonotype showed up many times. This chain joins TRBV7-9 and TRBJ2-7; D perhaps matches TRBD1 (5 bases). The germline V gene encodes CDR1 SEHNR and CDR2 FQNEAQ (reference sequence). The CDR3 sequence is 12 residues long. The germline V and J ends were trimmed by 6 bases and 4 bases, with 10 bases remaining between them. CDR3 residues: CASSYTGYEQYF. The CDR3 DNA is TGTGCCAGCAGTTACACAGGTTACGAGCAGTACTTC. Variable domain in full (rest from reference TRBV7-9 and TRBJ2-7): DTGVSQNPRHKITKRGQNVTFRCDPISEHNRLYWYRQTLGQGPEFLTYFQNEAQLEKSRLLSDRFSAERPKGSFSTLEIQRTEQGDSAMYLCASSYTGYEQYFGPGTRLTVT.

Only a few counts were recorded for this clonotype. The chain recombines TRBV20-1 with TRBJ2-5; TRBD2 agrees at 8 bases. Germline V gene data show CDR1 as DFQATT and CDR2 as SNEGSKA (reference sequence). The CDR3 contains 13 residues. With V trimmed by 5 bases and J by 0 bases, 2 bases remained unmatched. CDR3 DNA: TGCAGTGCTTTTAGCGGGGACCAAGAGACCCAGTACTTC. Translating gives CSAFSGDQETQYF.

In this sample, this clonotype turned up many times. V and J are TRBV12-3 or TRBV12-4 and TRBJ2-7; 10 bases are shared with TRBD2. The CDR3 contains 14 residues. V lost 4 bases, J lost 4 bases, and 4 bases stayed unmatched. CDR3 DNA: TGTGCCAGCAGTTCCATAGCGGGAGGATACGAGCAGTACTTC. Its protein is CASSSIAGGYEQYF.

This clonotype came up many times. This CDR3 reads CASSLPSRDEQYF. The CDR3 bases are TGTGCCAGCAGCTTACCATCCAGGGACGAGCAGTACTTC. The chain combines TRBV7-8 with TRBJ2-7; D is perhaps TRBD1 (5 bases). The CDR3 has 13 amino acids. Germline assignment: CDR1 SGHVS and CDR2 FQNEAQ. V lost 2 bases to trimming and J lost 5 bases, with 10 bases between them.

For this clonotype: At one boundary the junction diverges from the germline segment, which might be a read error. The genes are TRBV5-1 and TRBJ1-1; weak D call: TRBD1 (6 bases). Germline-derived CDR1 and CDR2 are SGHRS and YFSETQ. This CDR3 has 14 amino acids. The CDR3 protein is CASSVRDTLTKAFF. The CDR3, as DNA: TGCGCCAGCAGCGTCCGGGACACCCTCACTAAAGCTTTCTTT. Using reference TRBV5-1 and TRBJ1-1 for the parts outside the CDR3, the full variable domain is KAGVTQTPRYLIKTRGQQVTLSCSPISGHRSVSWYQQTPGQGLQFLFEYFSETQRNKGNFPGRFSGRQFSNSRSEMNVSTLELGDSALYLCASSVRDTLTKAFFGQGTRLTVV.

In this sample, this clonotype turned up a few times. The chain combines TRBV27 with TRBJ2-3; D possibly corresponds to TRBD2 (5 bases). Deletions cut 5 bases from V and 6 bases from J, with 21 bases between. This CDR3 is built from 16 residues. Germline CDR1 MNHEY, CDR2 SMNVEV (reference sequence). As DNA, the CDR3 is TGTGCCAGCAGTCCCTGGACCCCGGGGAGTTCGGATACGCAGTATTTT. Residues: CASSPWTPGSSDTQYF.

At least ten counts were recorded for this clonotype. The V gene is TRBV5-1, the J gene TRBJ1-1, with 7 bases lining up with TRBD1. The germline V gene has CDR1 SGHRS and CDR2 YFSETQ. CDR3 size: 15 residues. The V gene end was trimmed by 4 bases and the J gene end by 5 bases; junction bases not matched to a gene: 11. In DNA form, the CDR3 reads TGCGCCAGCAGCCCCTTGGACAGGCGGGGGACTGAAGCTTTCTTT. Residues: CASSPLDRRGTEAFF. The full variable domain, with the rest looked up from reference TRBV5-1 and TRBJ1-1, is KAGVTQTPRYLIKTRGQQVTLSCSPISGHRSVSWYQQTPGQGLQFLFEYFSETQRNKGNFPGRFSGRQFSNSRSEMNVSTLELGDSALYLCASSPLDRRGTEAFFGQGTRLTVV.

There are a few counts of this clonotype. This chain uses TRBV5-1 with TRBJ2-3, with 8 bases lining up with TRBD2. V dropped 2 bases and J dropped 4; count of bases not matched to a gene: 9. Looked up from germline, CDR1 is SGHRS and CDR2 is YFSETQ. The CDR3 runs 16 residues. The CDR3 sequence is CASSLISGVIPDTQYF. CDR3 nucleotide sequence: TGCGCCAGCAGCTTAATTAGCGGGGTCATCCCAGATACGCAGTATTTT.

There are many counts of this clonotype. The V call is TRBV5-1, the J call TRBJ1-4, with a tentative D call TRBD1 (5 bases). V gave up 3 bases and J gave up 5 bases, with 20 bases separating them. Germline V gene sequence: CDR1 SGHRS, CDR2 YFSETQ. The CDR3 has 17 amino acids. DNA of the CDR3: TGCGCCAGCAGCTCGGCAGGACCGGGACGGCGGAATGAAAAACTGTTTTTT. The encoded protein is CASSSAGPGRRNEKLFF.

This clonotype has only a few counts. The chain recombines TRBV5-1 with TRBJ2-1; 10 bases align to TRBD2. V lost 4 bases to trimming and J lost 6 bases; unmatched junction nucleotides: 7. Per the germline V gene, CDR1 is SGHRS and CDR2 is YFSETQ. This CDR3 is built from 15 residues. This chain's CDR3 is CASSPVSGRSNEQFF. CDR3 in DNA: TGCGCCAGCAGCCCGGTTAGCGGGAGGTCCAATGAGCAGTTCTTC.